This T cell receptor beta chain was captured by sequencing in a study of T cells after yellow fever vaccination. Comment on this clonotype: Antigen: not known.

In making TCR cDNA, 5'RACE template switching added a universal primer site and UMIs to it. In TCRdb, the 5' RACE reads were re-called with MiXCR into one record per CDR3 protein. This sample carries 250,000 to 300,000 distinct CDR3 sequences, about 10% of them seen once, and the ten largest clones take 3% to 3.5%. Overall study findings and caveats: Post-booster repertoires again held most primary-vaccination clones (roughly 96% CD4, roughly 88% CD8). CD4 and CD8 compartments shared a small share of clonotypes, likely from convergent recombination.

The CDR3 runs to 14 residues. CDR1 ENHRY and CDR2 SYGVKD come from the germline V gene. Trimming removed 4 bases from V and 7 bases from J, with 14 bases in between. V is TRBV10-3 and J is TRBJ1-5, with D possibly TRBD1 on 6 matching bases. The specimen was CD4+ T cells sorted from PBMCs, collected 5 days after the yellow fever booster vaccination. The receptor was derived from a man aged 18 to 35 who received the YFV17D yellow fever vaccine. The CDR3 nucleotides are TGTGCCATCAGTGCCGGGACCGGGGGCCAGCCCCAGCATTTT. It yields the protein CAISAGTGGQPQHF.